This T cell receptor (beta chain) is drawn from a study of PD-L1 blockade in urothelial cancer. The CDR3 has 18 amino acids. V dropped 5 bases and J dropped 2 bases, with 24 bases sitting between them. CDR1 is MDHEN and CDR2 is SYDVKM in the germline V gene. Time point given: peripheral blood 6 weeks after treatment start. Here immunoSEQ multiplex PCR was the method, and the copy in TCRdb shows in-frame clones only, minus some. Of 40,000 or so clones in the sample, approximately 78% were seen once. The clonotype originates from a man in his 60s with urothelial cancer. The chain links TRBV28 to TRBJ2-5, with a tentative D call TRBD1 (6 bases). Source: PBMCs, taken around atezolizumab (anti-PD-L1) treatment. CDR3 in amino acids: CASSPGAARDRKQETQYF. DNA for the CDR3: TGTGCCAGCAGTCCCGGGGCTGCCCGTGACAGGAAACAAGAGACCCAGTACTTC.